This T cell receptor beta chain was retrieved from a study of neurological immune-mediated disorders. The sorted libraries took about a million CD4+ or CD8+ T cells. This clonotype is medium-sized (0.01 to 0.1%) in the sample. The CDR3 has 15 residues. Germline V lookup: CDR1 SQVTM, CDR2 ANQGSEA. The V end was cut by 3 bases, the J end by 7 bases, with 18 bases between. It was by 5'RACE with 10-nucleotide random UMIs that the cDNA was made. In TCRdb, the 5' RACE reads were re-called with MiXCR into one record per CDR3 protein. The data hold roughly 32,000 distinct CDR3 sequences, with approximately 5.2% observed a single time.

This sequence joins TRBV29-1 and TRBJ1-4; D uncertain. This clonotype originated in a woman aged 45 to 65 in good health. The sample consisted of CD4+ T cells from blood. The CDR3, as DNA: TGCAGCGTTGAGGCCCGGGCGAGGGAGGGTGAAAAACTGTTTTTT. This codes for CSVEARAREGEKLFF.